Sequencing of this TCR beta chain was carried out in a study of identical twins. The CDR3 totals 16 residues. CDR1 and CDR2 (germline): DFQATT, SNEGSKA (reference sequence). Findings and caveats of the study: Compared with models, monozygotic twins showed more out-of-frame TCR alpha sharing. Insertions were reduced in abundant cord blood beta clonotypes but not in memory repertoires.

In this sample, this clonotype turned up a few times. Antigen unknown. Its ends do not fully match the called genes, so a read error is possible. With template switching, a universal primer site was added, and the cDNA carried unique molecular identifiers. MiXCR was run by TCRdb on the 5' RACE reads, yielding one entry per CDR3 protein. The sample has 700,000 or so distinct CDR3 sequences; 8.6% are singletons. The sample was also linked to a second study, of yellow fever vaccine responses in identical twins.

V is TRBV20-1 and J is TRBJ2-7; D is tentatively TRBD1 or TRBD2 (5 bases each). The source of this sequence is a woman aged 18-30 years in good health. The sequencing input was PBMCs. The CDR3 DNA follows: TGCAGTGCTCCAGACCTGAGGGGAGTGGTCTCCCACGAGCAGTACTTC. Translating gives CSAPDLRGVVSHEQYF.